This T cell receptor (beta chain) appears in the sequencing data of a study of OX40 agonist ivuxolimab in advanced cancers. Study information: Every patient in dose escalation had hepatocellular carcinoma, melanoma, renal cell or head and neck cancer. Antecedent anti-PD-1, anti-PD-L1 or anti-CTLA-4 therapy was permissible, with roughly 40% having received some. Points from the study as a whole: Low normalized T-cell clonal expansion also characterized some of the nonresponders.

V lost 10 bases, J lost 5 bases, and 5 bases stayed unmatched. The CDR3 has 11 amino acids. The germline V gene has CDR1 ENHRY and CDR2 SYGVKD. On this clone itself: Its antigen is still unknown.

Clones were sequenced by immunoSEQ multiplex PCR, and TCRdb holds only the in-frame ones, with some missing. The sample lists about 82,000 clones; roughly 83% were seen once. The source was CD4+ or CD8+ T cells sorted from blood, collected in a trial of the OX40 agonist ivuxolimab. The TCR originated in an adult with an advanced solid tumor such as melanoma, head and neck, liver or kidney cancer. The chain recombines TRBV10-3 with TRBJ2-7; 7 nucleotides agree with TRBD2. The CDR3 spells CATGRGDEQYF. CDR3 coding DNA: TGTGCCACAGGCCGGGGGGACGAGCAGTACTTC.